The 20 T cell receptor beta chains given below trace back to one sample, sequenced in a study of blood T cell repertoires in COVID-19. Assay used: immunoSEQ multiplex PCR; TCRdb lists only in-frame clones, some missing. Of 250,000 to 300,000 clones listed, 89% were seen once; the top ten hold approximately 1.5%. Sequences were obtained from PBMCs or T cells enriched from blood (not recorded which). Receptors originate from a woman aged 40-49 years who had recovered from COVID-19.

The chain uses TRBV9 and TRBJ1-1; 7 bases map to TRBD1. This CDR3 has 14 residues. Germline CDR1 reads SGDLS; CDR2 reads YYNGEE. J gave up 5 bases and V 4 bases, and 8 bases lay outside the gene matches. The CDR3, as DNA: TGTGCCAGCAGCCTATCAATGGACAGGACTGAAGCTTTCTTT. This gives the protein CASSLSMDRTEAFF. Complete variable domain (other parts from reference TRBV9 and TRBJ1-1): DSGVTQTPKHLITATGQRVTLRCSPRSGDLSVYWYQQSLDQGLQFLIQYYNGEERAKGNILERFSAQQFPDLHSELNLSSLELGDSALYFCASSLSMDRTEAFFGQGTRLTVV.

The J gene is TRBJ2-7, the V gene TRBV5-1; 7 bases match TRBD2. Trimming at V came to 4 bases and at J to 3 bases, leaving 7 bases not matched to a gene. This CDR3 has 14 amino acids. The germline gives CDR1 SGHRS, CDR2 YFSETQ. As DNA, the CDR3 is TGCGCCAGCAGCGCGCGGGACTACCTCTACGAGCAGTACTTC. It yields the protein CASSARDYLYEQYF.

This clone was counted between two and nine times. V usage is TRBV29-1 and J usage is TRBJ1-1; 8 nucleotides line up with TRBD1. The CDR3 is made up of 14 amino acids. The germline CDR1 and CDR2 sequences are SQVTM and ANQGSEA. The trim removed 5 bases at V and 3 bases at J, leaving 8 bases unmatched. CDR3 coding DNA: TGCAGCGTTTCACTACGGGGACAGGACACTGAAGCTTTCTTT. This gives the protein CSVSLRGQDTEAFF. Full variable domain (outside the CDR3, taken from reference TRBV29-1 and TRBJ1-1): SAVISQKPSRDICQRGTSLTIQCQVDSQVTMMFWYRQQPGQSLTLIATANQGSEATYESGFVIDKFPISRPNLTFSTLTVSNMSPEDSSIYLCSVSLRGQDTEAFFGQGTRLTVV.

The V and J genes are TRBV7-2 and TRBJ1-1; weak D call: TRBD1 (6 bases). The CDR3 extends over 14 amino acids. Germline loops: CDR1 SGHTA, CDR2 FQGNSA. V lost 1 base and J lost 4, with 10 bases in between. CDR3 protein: CASSLGDRPTEAFF. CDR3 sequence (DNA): TGTGCCAGCAGCTTAGGTGACAGGCCCACTGAAGCTTTCTTT.

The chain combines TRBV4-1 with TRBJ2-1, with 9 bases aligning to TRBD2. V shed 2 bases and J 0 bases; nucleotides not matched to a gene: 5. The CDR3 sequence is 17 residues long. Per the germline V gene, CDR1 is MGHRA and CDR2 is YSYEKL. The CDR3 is CASSQTSAGGSYNEQFF. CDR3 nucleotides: TGCGCCAGCAGCCAAACCTCAGCGGGGGGCTCCTACAATGAGCAGTTCTTC.

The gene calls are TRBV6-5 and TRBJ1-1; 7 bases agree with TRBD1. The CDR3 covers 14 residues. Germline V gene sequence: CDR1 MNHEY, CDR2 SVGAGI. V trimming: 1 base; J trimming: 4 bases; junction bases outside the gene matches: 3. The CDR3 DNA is TGTGCCAGCAGTTACTACAGGGGTGGCACTGAAGCTTTCTTT. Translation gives CASSYYRGGTEAFF.

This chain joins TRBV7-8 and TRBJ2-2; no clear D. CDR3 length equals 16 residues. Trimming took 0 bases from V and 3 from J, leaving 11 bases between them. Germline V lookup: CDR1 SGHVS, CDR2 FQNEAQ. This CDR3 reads CASSLATTRDTGELFF. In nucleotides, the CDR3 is TGTGCCAGCAGCTTAGCGACAACCCGAGACACCGGGGAGCTGTTTTTT. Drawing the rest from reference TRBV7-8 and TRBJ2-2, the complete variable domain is GAGVSQSPRYKVAKRGQDVALRCDPISGHVSLFWYQQALGQGPEFLTYFQNEAQLDKSGLPSDRFFAERPEGSVSTLKIQRTQQEDSAVYLCASSLATTRDTGELFFGEGSRLTVL.

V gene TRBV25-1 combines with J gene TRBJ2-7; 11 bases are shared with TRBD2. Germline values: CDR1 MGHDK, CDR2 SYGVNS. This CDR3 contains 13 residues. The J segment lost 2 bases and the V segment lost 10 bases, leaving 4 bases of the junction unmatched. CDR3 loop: CATGTSGTYEQYF. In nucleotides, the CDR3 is TGTGCCACCGGGACTAGCGGTACCTACGAGCAGTACTTC.

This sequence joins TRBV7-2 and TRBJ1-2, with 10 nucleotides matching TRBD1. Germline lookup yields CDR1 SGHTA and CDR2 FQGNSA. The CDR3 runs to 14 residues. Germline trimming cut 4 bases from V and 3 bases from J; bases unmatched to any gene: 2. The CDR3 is CASSSGTGDYGYTF. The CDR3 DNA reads TGTGCCAGCAGCTCCGGGACAGGGGACTATGGCTACACCTTC.

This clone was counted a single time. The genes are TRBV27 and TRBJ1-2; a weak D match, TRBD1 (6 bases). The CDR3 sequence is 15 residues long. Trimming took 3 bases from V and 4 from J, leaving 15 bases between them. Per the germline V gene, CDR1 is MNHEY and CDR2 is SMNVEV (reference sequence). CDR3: CASSFSRQAIYGYTF. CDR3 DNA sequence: TGTGCCAGCAGTTTTTCTAGACAGGCTATCTATGGCTACACCTTC.

CDR3 in amino acids: CASSLGTGEFEQYF. The DNA of the CDR3 is TGTGCCAGCAGCTTAGGGACAGGGGAGTTTGAGCAGTATTTT. The chain has TRBV11-2 and TRBJ2-3; 9 bases match TRBD1. The CDR3 is made up of 14 amino acids. The J segment lost 11 bases and the V segment lost 1 base, leaving 7 bases of the junction unmatched. Germline CDR1 SGHAT, CDR2 FQNNGV.

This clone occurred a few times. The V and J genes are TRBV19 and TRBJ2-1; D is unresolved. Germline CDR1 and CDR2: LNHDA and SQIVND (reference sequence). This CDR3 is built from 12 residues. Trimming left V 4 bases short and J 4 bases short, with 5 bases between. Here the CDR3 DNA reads TGTGCCAGTAGTAATTCATACAATGAGCAGTTCTTC. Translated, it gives CASSNSYNEQFF.

The CDR3: CASSGGPGQTNTEAFF. The CDR3 DNA is TGTGCCAGCAGTGGTGGCCCGGGACAGACAAACACTGAAGCTTTCTTT. The chain has TRBV6-1 and TRBJ1-1; TRBD1 aligns across 7 bases. J was trimmed by 2 bases and V by 4 bases; bases with no gene match: 10. The germline V gene has CDR1 MNHNS and CDR2 SASEGT. The CDR3 loop spans 16 amino acids.

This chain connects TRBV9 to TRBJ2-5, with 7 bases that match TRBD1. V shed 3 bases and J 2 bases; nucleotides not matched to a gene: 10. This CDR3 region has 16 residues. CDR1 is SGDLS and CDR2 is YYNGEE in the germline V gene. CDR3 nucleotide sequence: TGTGCCAGCAGCGCAAACAGGGGTTCCGTACAAGAGACCCAGTACTTC. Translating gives CASSANRGSVQETQYF.

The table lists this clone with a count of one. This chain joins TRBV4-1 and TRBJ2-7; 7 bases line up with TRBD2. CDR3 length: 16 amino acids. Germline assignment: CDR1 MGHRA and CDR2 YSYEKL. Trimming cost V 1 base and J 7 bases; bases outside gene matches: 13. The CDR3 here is CASSQAVTPAGREQYF. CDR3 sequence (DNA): TGCGCCAGCAGCCAAGCCGTTACCCCAGCGGGACGGGAGCAGTACTTC.

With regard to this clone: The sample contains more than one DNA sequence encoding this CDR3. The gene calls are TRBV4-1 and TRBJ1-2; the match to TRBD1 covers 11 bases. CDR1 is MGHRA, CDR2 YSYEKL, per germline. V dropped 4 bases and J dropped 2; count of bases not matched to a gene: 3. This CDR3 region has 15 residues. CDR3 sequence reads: CASSPRTGGNYGYTF. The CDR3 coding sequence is TGCGCCAGCAGCCCGAGGACAGGGGGCAACTATGGCTACACCTTC.

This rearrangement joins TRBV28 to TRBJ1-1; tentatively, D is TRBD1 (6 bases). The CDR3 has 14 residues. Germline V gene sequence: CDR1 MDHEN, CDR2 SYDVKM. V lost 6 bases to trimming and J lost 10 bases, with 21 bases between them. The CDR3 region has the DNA TGTGCCAGCAGCACACCTACAGGGCCCCTAGGAGCTTTCTTT. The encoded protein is CASSTPTGPLGAFF.

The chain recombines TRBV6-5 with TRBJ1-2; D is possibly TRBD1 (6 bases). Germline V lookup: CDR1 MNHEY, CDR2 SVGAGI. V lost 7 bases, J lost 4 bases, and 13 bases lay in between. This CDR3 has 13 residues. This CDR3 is CASMKSQGYGYTF. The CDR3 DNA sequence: TGTGCCAGCATGAAGTCACAGGGCTATGGCTACACCTTC.

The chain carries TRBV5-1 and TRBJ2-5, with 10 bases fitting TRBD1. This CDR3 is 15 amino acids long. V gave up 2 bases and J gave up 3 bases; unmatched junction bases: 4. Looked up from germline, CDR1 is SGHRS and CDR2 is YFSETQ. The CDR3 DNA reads TGCGCCAGCAGCTTCTCCGGGACAGGGGAAGAGACCCAGTACTTC. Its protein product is CASSFSGTGEETQYF.

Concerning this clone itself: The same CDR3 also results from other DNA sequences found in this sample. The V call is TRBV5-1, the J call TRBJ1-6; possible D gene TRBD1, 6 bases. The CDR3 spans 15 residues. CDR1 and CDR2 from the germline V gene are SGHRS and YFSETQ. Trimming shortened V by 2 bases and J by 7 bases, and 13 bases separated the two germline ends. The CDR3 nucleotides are TGCGCCAGCAGCTTAACAGGGCTTGGCAATTCACCCCTCCACTTT. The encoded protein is CASSLTGLGNSPLHF.